The 30 T cell receptor beta chains below come from one sample, sequenced in a study of low-dose radiotherapy and immunotherapy resistance in tumors (dated by TCRdb to between 2021 and 2023). Taken with the paper, the label for time point translates to: after trial treatment. This specimen's treatment or condition label, per the study, means: LDRT plus nivolumab, ipilimumab, low-dose cyclophosphamide and aspirin (RACIN trial). The data were produced on an Illumina MiniSeq. Superscript III and a set of TRAV- and TRBV-specific primers were used to synthesize first-strand cDNA, so that both TCRalpha and TCRbeta chains were covered. TCRs were amplified for 20 PCR cycles with Phusion, using a constant-region primer paired with the adapter attached to the V primers. TCRdb reworked the public reads: Q25 trimming with fastp, MiXCR clone assembly, productive beta chains retained. Rows matching on CDR3 protein sequence are summarized as one entry with the most common DNA and genes. This sample lists 40,000 or so distinct CDR3 sequences; roughly 20% were detected once. The top ten clonotypes cover about a tenth of the sample.

Sequenced material: PBMCs, taken after low-dose radiotherapy plus immunotherapy. Source of these receptors: a female donor with ovarian cancer.

With respect to this clonotype: A far larger clone is one nucleotide away, so this likely arose from a read error. The gene calls are TRBV28 and TRBJ2-7, with TRBD2 matching 11 bases. Germline V gives CDR1 MDHEN, CDR2 SYDVKM. The CDR3 sequence is 15 residues long. Trimming at V came to 5 bases and at J to 7 bases, leaving 10 bases not matched to a gene. CDR3 residues: CASSLGGLAEREQYF. CDR3 nucleotides: TGTGCCAGCAGTCTCGGGGGACTAGCGGAGAGGGAGCAGTACTTC. The full variable domain, rest sourced from reference TRBV28 and TRBJ2-7, is DVKVTQSSRYLVKRTGEKVFLECVQDMDHENMFWYRQDPGLGLRLIYFSYDVKMKEKGDIPEGYSVSREKKERFSLILESASTNQTSMYLCASSLGGLAEREQYFGPGTRLTVT.

The chain recombines TRBV4-3 with TRBJ2-3; D is uncertain. With 4 bases removed from V and 6 bases from J, the gap between germline ends came to 17 bases. Germline CDR1 is LGHNA and CDR2 is YSLEER. The CDR3 extends over 15 amino acids. The CDR3 DNA sequence: TGCGCCAGCAGCCCTGGACCCCTTCGGCTGGATACGCAGTATTTT. It codes for CASSPGPLRLDTQYF.

This clonotype has just a few counts. V is TRBV28 and J is TRBJ2-5; TRBD1 matches 9 bases. The V gene's germline CDR1 is MDHEN and CDR2 SYDVKM. After removal of 4 bases from V and 1 base from J, the junction contained 7 bases not matched to a gene. This CDR3 is 16 amino acids long. The CDR3 region has the DNA TGTGCCAGCAGTTACCTCGGGACAGGGTTCCAAGAGACCCAGTACTTC. Translation gives CASSYLGTGFQETQYF. Looking up the rest from reference TRBV28 and TRBJ2-5 gives the full variable domain: DVKVTQSSRYLVKRTGEKVFLECVQDMDHENMFWYRQDPGLGLRLIYFSYDVKMKEKGDIPEGYSVSREKKERFSLILESASTNQTSMYLCASSYLGTGFQETQYFGPGTRLLVL.

This clonotype occurred many times. This chain links TRBV20-1 with TRBJ2-5, with TRBD2 identical over 8 bases. Looked up from germline, CDR1 is DFQATT and CDR2 is SNEGSKA (reference sequence). This CDR3 spans 11 amino acids. CDR3 bases: TGCAGCGGGGGGGCCGGGGAGACCCAGTACTTC. Translated, it gives CSGGAGETQYF.

V and J are TRBV5-4 and TRBJ2-1; 10 bases are a match to TRBD1. Germline loops: CDR1 SGHNT, CDR2 YYREEE (reference sequence). The trim removed 5 bases at V and 7 bases at J, leaving 12 bases unmatched. The CDR3 has 16 residues. CDR3: CASSGARDRGKNEQFF. The DNA of the CDR3 is TGTGCCAGCAGTGGGGCCCGGGACAGGGGTAAGAATGAGCAGTTCTTC.

This clonotype has ten or more counts. This chain links TRBV6-5 with TRBJ2-1; 11 bases agree with TRBD2. The CDR3 is 18 residues long. V was clipped by 2 bases and J by 4 bases; unmatched bases: 10. Germline values: CDR1 MNHEY, CDR2 SVGAGI. The CDR3, as DNA: TGTGCCAGCAGTTACCATCCTCCGGGACTAGCGGTATACAATGAGCAGTTCTTC. Its translation is CASSYHPPGLAVYNEQFF.

Regarding this clonotype: A far larger clone is a single base away, which makes a read error likely. The chain joins TRBV6-5 to TRBJ2-5, with no clear D. The CDR3 sequence is 14 residues long. Trimming removed 6 bases from V and 9 bases from J, with 20 bases in between. CDR1 and CDR2 (germline): MNHEY, SVGAGI. The CDR3 spells CASSLPGIEQSQYF. The CDR3 DNA reads TGTGCCAGCAGCCTCCCTGGGATCGAACAGTCCCAGTACTTC.

There are many counts of this clonotype. DNA of the CDR3: TGCAGTGCTAGAGAGCAGGTACACGAGCAGTACTTC. Translation: CSAREQVHEQYF. This rearrangement joins TRBV20-1 to TRBJ2-7, with D unresolved. CDR1 is DFQATT and CDR2 is SNEGSKA in the germline V gene (reference sequence). The ends were cut back, 0 bases at V and 5 bases at J, with 8 bases in the middle. The CDR3 totals 12 residues.

On this clonotype itself: A single base is all that separates this from a far larger clone, so a read error is likely. Here the CDR3 DNA reads TGTGCCAGCAGTTTAGGTGGGGCGGCCGGCAACGAGCAGTTCTTC. Amino acid sequence: CASSLGGAAGNEQFF. V gene TRBV28 combines with J gene TRBJ2-1; possibly TRBD1 for D (5 bases). The CDR3 is 15 amino acids. Trimming stripped 2 bases from V and 10 bases from J, with 18 bases between. Germline V gene data show CDR1 as MDHEN and CDR2 as SYDVKM. Full variable domain (remainder filled in from reference TRBV28 and TRBJ2-1): DVKVTQSSRYLVKRTGEKVFLECVQDMDHENMFWYRQDPGLGLRLIYFSYDVKMKEKGDIPEGYSVSREKKERFSLILESASTNQTSMYLCASSLGGAAGNEQFFGPGTRLTVL.

For this clonotype: This likely reflects a read error, since a far larger clone is one base away. The genes are TRBV9 and TRBJ2-7, with 10 bases matching TRBD2. This CDR3 has 15 amino acids. CDR1 is SGDLS, CDR2 YYNGEE, per germline. V lost 4 bases to trimming and J lost 0 bases; unmatched junction nucleotides: 4. The CDR3 here is CASSRAGGSSYEQYF. CDR3 sequence (DNA): TGTGCCAGCAGCCGAGCGGGGGGGAGCTCCTACGAGCAGTACTTC.

Only a few counts were recorded for this clonotype. V gene TRBV6-6 combines with J gene TRBJ1-3; 8 bases are shared with TRBD1. Germline CDR1 is MNHNY and CDR2 is SVGAGI (reference sequence). Unmatched junction bases numbered 2, after V lost 2 bases and J lost 2 bases. The CDR3 length is 15 residues. CDR3 coding DNA: TGTGCCAGCAGTTACAGGGACAGGCCTGGAAACACCATATATTTT. It yields the protein CASSYRDRPGNTIYF.

Here the CDR3 reads CASSPFWSTNTEAFF. CDR3 nucleotides: TGTGCCAGCAGCCCGTTTTGGTCAACGAACACTGAAGCTTTCTTT. The rearrangement joins TRBV3-1 to TRBJ1-1; no clear D. CDR3 length: 15 amino acids. V shed 4 bases and J shed 1 base, with 13 bases lying between them. Germline CDR1 and CDR2: LGHDT and YNNKEL (reference sequence).

This chain joins TRBV13 and TRBJ2-3, with 8 bases identical to TRBD2. This CDR3 is 17 amino acids long. V shed 4 bases and J 5 bases; nucleotides not matched to a gene: 14. The germline CDR1 and CDR2 sequences are PRHDT and FYEKMQ (reference sequence). The CDR3 here is CASSSYHEREWGDTQYF. DNA of the CDR3: TGTGCCAGCAGCTCCTACCACGAGCGGGAGTGGGGAGATACGCAGTATTTT.

The chain is built from TRBV28 and TRBJ2-1; 11 bases are a match to TRBD2. V gave up 5 bases and J gave up 6 bases; unmatched junction bases: 3. This CDR3 has 14 residues. Germline CDR1 is MDHEN and CDR2 is SYDVKM. This chain's CDR3 is CASSLAGGRNEQFF. The CDR3 coding sequence is TGTGCCAGCAGTCTAGCGGGAGGTCGCAATGAGCAGTTCTTC.

The chain is built from TRBV28 and TRBJ2-7; 9 bases align to TRBD1. The J segment lost 1 base and the V segment lost 11 bases, leaving 9 bases of the junction unmatched. Germline V lookup: CDR1 MDHEN, CDR2 SYDVKM. CDR3 length: 14 amino acids. CDR3 coding DNA: TGTGCCGCCCTCTCAGGGACAGGGTCCTACGAGCAGTACTTC. It yields the protein CAALSGTGSYEQYF.

The table lists this clonotype with a few counts. J is TRBJ2-1 and V is TRBV29-1, with 9 bases fitting TRBD1. The CDR3 is 13 residues long. V shed 8 bases, J shed 6 bases, and the junction held 8 bases outside the gene matches. The germline gives CDR1 SQVTM, CDR2 ANQGSEA. CDR3 sequence reads: CSFWDRETNEQFF. DNA for the CDR3: TGCAGCTTTTGGGACAGGGAGACCAATGAGCAGTTCTTC.

Worth noting for this clonotype: A far bigger clonotype differs at one base, so this is likely a read error. The chain is built from TRBV7-2 and TRBJ2-1, with TRBD2 matching over 11 bases. The J segment lost 13 bases and the V segment lost 1 base, leaving 21 bases of the junction unmatched. Germline-derived CDR1 and CDR2 are SGHTA and FQGNSA. The CDR3 consists of 19 residues. CDR3 loop: CASSLVVAGGPRAKNIQFF. DNA of the CDR3: TGTGCCAGCAGCTTAGTTGTAGCGGGGGGGCCGCGGGCCAAAAACATTCAGTTCTTC.

This clonotype was recorded at least ten times. The J gene is TRBJ1-1, the V gene TRBV6-2 or TRBV6-3; maybe TRBD1 (5 bases). The CDR3 has 12 amino acids. Trimming stripped 7 bases from V and 10 bases from J, with 16 bases between. Germline V gene sequence: CDR1 MNHEY, CDR2 SVGEGT. As DNA, the CDR3 is TGTGCCAGCACGGGGGACTCCTTGGCAGCTTTCTTT. Its protein product is CASTGDSLAAFF.

The rearrangement links TRBV12-5 to TRBJ1-1; D gene unclear. Trimming stripped 1 base from V and 3 bases from J, with 9 bases between. The CDR3 loop spans 14 amino acids. Germline values: CDR1 LGHNT, CDR2 FRNRAP. CDR3 in amino acids: CASGLGGLDTEAFF. In DNA form, the CDR3 reads TGTGCTAGTGGTTTGGGAGGTCTTGACACTGAAGCTTTCTTT.

Many counts were recorded for this clonotype. The J gene is TRBJ2-7, the V gene TRBV10-3; 11 bases are a match to TRBD2. The CDR3 totals 15 residues. The V gene's germline CDR1 is ENHRY and CDR2 SYGVKD. Trimming at V came to 3 bases and at J to 4 bases, leaving 5 bases not matched to a gene. The CDR3 DNA reads as TGTGCCATCAGTGAAAGATGGACTAGCGGGTACGAGCAGTACTTC. Translating gives CAISERWTSGYEQYF.

This clonotype was found many times. The rearrangement links TRBV10-3 to TRBJ2-1; D is uncertain. Germline V lookup: CDR1 ENHRY, CDR2 SYGVKD. This CDR3 is 14 amino acids long. Trimming took off 10 bases at V and 6 bases at J, with 19 bases between the two ends. In DNA, the CDR3 is TGTGCCACCGCGGACCCCACGGGCGGCAATGAGCAGTTCTTC. Protein sequence: CATADPTGGNEQFF.

The genes are TRBV19 and TRBJ2-1; D uncertain. The germline V gene encodes CDR1 LNHDA and CDR2 SQIVND (reference sequence). The CDR3 extends over 13 amino acids. Deletions cut 3 bases from V and 4 bases from J, with 7 bases between. The CDR3 region is CASSIAWYNEQFF. CDR3 DNA sequence: TGTGCCAGTAGTATTGCCTGGTACAATGAGCAGTTCTTC.

With regard to this clonotype: A far bigger clonotype differs at one base, so this is likely a read error. V usage is TRBV5-1 and J usage is TRBJ2-1; possibly TRBD1 or TRBD2 for D (6 bases each). Germline V gene lookup returns CDR1 SGHRS and CDR2 YFSETQ. The CDR3 contains 15 residues. V lost 1 base and J 10 bases, leaving 18 bases between the germline ends. The DNA of the CDR3 is TGCGCCAGCAGCTTGTTGGGGGGCGGTACCTACGAGCAGTTCTTC. Translated, it gives CASSLLGGGTYEQFF.

As concerns this clonotype: A far larger clone differs by one base, so this is likely a read error. This chain links TRBV10-3 with TRBJ2-1; D is unresolved. CDR1 and CDR2 (germline): ENHRY, SYGVKD. Trimming took 7 bases from V and 10 from J, leaving 14 bases between them. This CDR3 region has 12 residues. CDR3 DNA sequence: TGTGCCATCATGTCACAGACCTACGAGCAGTTCTTC. Translation: CAIMSQTYEQFF.

In this sample, this clonotype turned up many times. This chain connects TRBV6-1 to TRBJ1-2; no definite D call. Germline CDR1 reads MNHNS; CDR2 reads SASEGT. The V and J ends lost 6 bases and 4 bases respectively, with 18 bases between them. The CDR3 runs 15 residues. The CDR3 protein is CASSGSGKGGYGYTF. The CDR3 nucleotides are TGTGCCAGCAGCGGATCGGGCAAAGGTGGCTATGGCTACACCTTC.

This clonotype was seen at least ten times. The chain joins TRBV23-1 to TRBJ1-3, with D perhaps matching TRBD1 (6 bases). Being an ORF, TRBV23-1 has a function that is uncertain. Trimming shortened V by 3 bases and J by 1 base, and 16 bases separated the two germline ends. CDR3 size: 17 residues. The CDR3 region is CASSQKTGTRSGNTIYF. The DNA for the CDR3 is TGCGCCAGCAGTCAGAAGACAGGTACTCGGTCTGGAAACACCATATATTTT.

The rearrangement joins TRBV18 to TRBJ2-1, with D perhaps matching TRBD1 (5 bases). V was shortened by 1 base and J by 0 bases, with 7 bases between the two germline ends. Germline CDR1 and CDR2: KGHSH and LQKENI. The CDR3 extends over 15 amino acids. In DNA, the CDR3 is TGTGCCAGCTCACCACTTCAGGGCTCCTACAATGAGCAGTTCTTC. Encoded protein: CASSPLQGSYNEQFF.

This clonotype was seen repeatedly, ten times or more. The CDR3 DNA sequence: TGCAGTGCTAGAAGTGGGACGACAGAAAACACTGAAGCTTTCTTT. This gives the protein CSARSGTTENTEAFF. The chain uses TRBV20-1 and TRBJ1-1; perhaps TRBD1 as D (5 bases). The CDR3 consists of 15 residues. Per the germline V gene, CDR1 is DFQATT and CDR2 is SNEGSKA (reference sequence). V gave up 2 bases and J gave up 2 bases, with 15 bases separating them.

In the case of this clonotype: Only one base separates this from a far larger clonotype, so it likely reflects a read error. J is TRBJ2-1 and V is TRBV18; D may be TRBD1 (5 bases). The ends were cut back, 2 bases at V and 10 bases at J, with 12 bases in the middle. This CDR3 region has 13 residues. CDR1 KGHSH and CDR2 LQKENI come from the germline V gene. CDR3 residues: CASSPTGLYEQFF. As DNA, the CDR3 is TGTGCCAGCTCACCAACAGGCCTCTACGAGCAGTTCTTC.

This clonotype was seen repeatedly, ten times or more. The CDR3 region is CASSPRGSGANVLTF. CDR3 coding DNA: TGTGCCAGCAGCCCCAGGGGTTCCGGGGCCAACGTCCTGACTTTC. The chain has TRBV3-1 and TRBJ2-6; D may be TRBD1 (6 bases). Germline CDR1 LGHDT, CDR2 YNNKEL (reference sequence). This CDR3 has 15 amino acids. Trimming removed 4 bases at V and 4 bases at J, with 11 bases between.